These 7 T cell receptor beta chains were sequenced from one sample in a study of T-cell reconstitution after alpha-beta-depleted transplantation in children. Using unique molecular identifiers, the investigators prepared the TCRbeta library. TCRdb called the PCR reads again in MiXCR, with one record for every CDR3 protein. The table includes a few hundred thousand distinct CDR3 sequences, roughly 18% detected once. The sample was PBMCs from the stem cell graft donor, taken from the stem cell graft. The receptors were gathered from a human donor who donated a stem cell graft to a child with acute lymphoblastic leukemia.

This clonotype came up a few times. This chain links TRBV7-9 with TRBJ2-5; a possible D gene is TRBD1 (6 bases). V shed 7 bases and J shed 4 bases, with 16 bases lying between them. Germline V gives CDR1 SEHNR, CDR2 FQNEAQ (reference sequence). The CDR3 is made up of 14 amino acids. CDR3 nucleotide sequence: TGTGCCAGCACCCCTAGGGGCAGGGGAGAGACCCAGTACTTC. Protein: CASTPRGRGETQYF.

The rearrangement joins TRBV4-1 to TRBJ2-1, with 7 bases lining up with TRBD2. The CDR3 length is 16 residues. The trim removed 1 base at V and 3 bases at J, leaving 6 bases unmatched. Per the germline V gene, CDR1 is MGHRA and CDR2 is YSYEKL. The CDR3, as DNA: TGCGCCAGCAGCCAAGCTCCAGCGGGGAGCTACAATGAGCAGTTCTTC. It yields the protein CASSQAPAGSYNEQFF.

The chain uses TRBV7-9 and TRBJ2-1; no definite D call. The CDR3 runs to 13 residues. V was pared by 5 bases and J by 2 bases, with 7 bases between. Per the germline V gene, CDR1 is SEHNR and CDR2 is FQNEAQ (reference sequence). The CDR3 nucleotides are TGTGCCAGCAGCCAGGACCCCTACAATGAGCAGTTCTTC. It is translated as CASSQDPYNEQFF. The whole variable domain, remainder taken from reference TRBV7-9 and TRBJ2-1, is DTGVSQNPRHKITKRGQNVTFRCDPISEHNRLYWYRQTLGQGPEFLTYFQNEAQLEKSRLLSDRFSAERPKGSFSTLEIQRTEQGDSAMYLCASSQDPYNEQFFGPGTRLTVL.

This clonotype was counted ten times or more. The gene calls are TRBV6-5 and TRBJ2-3; no firm D call. V was trimmed by 8 bases and J by 4 bases, leaving 16 bases between them. This CDR3 region has 14 residues. The germline gives CDR1 MNHEY, CDR2 SVGAGI. The CDR3: CASLPGFWSDTQYF. CDR3 DNA: TGTGCCAGCCTCCCTGGATTCTGGTCAGATACGCAGTATTTT.

This clonotype was counted ten times or more. The chain carries TRBV20-1 and TRBJ2-5; TRBD1 agrees at 9 bases. The CDR3 contains 13 residues. Germline V gene data show CDR1 as DFQATT and CDR2 as SNEGSKA (reference sequence). V lost 6 bases and J lost 4; bases outside the gene matches: 6. The CDR3 nucleotides are TGCAGTGCAACTACAGGGGGCGGAGAGACCCAGTACTTC. The encoded protein is CSATTGGGETQYF.

This clonotype has only one observation. This chain links TRBV12-3 or TRBV12-4 with TRBJ1-5; TRBD1 is a possible D gene (5 bases). V lost 11 bases, J lost 3 bases, and 14 bases lay in between. This CDR3 region has 13 residues. CDR3: CAVGGGNNQPQHF. CDR3 bases: TGTGCCGTCGGTGGGGGGAACAATCAGCCCCAGCATTTT.

This clonotype came up a few times. The chain uses TRBV27 and TRBJ2-1, with D uncertain. Per germline, CDR1 MNHEY and CDR2 SMNVEV (reference sequence). This CDR3 is 13 amino acids long. V lost 6 bases, J lost 2 bases, and 8 bases lay in between. CDR3 bases: TGTGCCAGCAGCCGTGGGGCCTACAATGAGCAGTTCTTC. The encoded protein is CASSRGAYNEQFF.